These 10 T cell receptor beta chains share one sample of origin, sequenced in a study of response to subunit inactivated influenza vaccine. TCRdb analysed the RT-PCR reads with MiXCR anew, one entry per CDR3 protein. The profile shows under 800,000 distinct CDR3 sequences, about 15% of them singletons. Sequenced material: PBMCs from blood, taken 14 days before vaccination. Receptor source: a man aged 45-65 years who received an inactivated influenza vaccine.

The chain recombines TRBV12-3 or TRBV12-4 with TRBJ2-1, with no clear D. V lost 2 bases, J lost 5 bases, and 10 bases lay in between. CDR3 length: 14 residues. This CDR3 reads CASSLSLGNNEQFF. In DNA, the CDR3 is TGTGCCAGCAGTTTAAGTCTTGGAAACAATGAGCAGTTCTTC.

Here the CDR3 reads CASSGPSEQYF. Written as DNA, the CDR3 is TGTGCCAGCAGTGGACCGTCCGAGCAGTACTTC. The V gene is TRBV2, the J gene TRBJ2-7; the D is unclear. Germline CDR1 and CDR2: SNHLY and FYNNEI. The CDR3 runs 11 residues. Between the trimmed V and J ends, which lost 4 bases and 6 bases, there was a span of 7 bases.

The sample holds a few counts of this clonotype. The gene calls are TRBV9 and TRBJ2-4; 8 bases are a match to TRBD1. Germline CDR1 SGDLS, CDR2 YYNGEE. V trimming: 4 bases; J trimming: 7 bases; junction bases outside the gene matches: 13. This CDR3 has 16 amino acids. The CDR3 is CASSFLPGGEANIQYF. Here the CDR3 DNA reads TGTGCCAGCAGCTTCTTGCCAGGGGGCGAGGCGAACATTCAGTACTTC.

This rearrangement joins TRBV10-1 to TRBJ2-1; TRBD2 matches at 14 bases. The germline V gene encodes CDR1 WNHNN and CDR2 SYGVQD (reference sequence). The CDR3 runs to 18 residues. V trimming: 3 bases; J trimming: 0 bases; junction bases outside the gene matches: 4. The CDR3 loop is CASSEGLAGGSSYNEQFF. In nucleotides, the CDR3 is TGCGCCAGCAGTGAAGGACTAGCGGGGGGTAGCTCCTACAATGAGCAGTTCTTC.

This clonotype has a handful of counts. The CDR3: CSALWVFEQYF. CDR3 coding DNA: TGCAGTGCTCTCTGGGTATTCGAGCAGTACTTC. The rearrangement uses TRBV29-1 and TRBJ2-7; D is unclear. This CDR3 has 11 residues. CDR1 is SQVTM and CDR2 is ANQGSEA in the germline V gene.

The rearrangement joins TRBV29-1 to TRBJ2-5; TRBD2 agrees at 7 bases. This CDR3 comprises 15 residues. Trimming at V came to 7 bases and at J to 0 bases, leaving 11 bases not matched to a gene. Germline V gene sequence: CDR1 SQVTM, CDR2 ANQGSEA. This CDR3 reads CSGKAGTTYQETQYF. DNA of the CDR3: TGCAGCGGAAAAGCGGGGACCACATACCAAGAGACCCAGTACTTC. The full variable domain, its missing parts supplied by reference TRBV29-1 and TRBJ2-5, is SAVISQKPSRDICQRGTSLTIQCQVDSQVTMMFWYRQQPGQSLTLIATANQGSEATYESGFVIDKFPISRPNLTFSTLTVSNMSPEDSSIYLCSGKAGTTYQETQYFGPGTRLLVL.

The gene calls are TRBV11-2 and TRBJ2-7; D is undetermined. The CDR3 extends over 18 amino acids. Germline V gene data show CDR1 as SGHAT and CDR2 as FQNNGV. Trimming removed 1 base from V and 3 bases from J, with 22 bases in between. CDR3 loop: CASSLVFGHDRVRYEQYF. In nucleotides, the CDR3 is TGTGCCAGCAGCTTAGTTTTTGGTCATGATAGGGTTCGCTACGAGCAGTACTTC.

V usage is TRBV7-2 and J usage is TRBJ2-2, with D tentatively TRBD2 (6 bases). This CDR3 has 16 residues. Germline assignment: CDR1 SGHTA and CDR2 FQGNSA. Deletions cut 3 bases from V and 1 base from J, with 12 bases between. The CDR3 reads CASSLPLSGNTGELFF. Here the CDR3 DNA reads TGTGCCAGCAGCTTGCCTCTTAGCGGGAACACCGGGGAGCTGTTTTTT.

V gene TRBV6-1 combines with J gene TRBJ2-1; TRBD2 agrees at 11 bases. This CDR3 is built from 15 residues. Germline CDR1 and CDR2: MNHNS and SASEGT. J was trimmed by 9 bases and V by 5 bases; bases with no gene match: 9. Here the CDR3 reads CASSSGTSGPIEQFF. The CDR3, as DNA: TGTGCCAGCAGTAGCGGGACTAGCGGACCAATTGAGCAGTTCTTC.

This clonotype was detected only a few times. This CDR3 is CSAISSGLAGGPESLQYF. For the CDR3, the DNA is TGCAGTGCTATCTCTTCGGGACTAGCGGGAGGGCCGGAGAGTTTACAGTACTTC. The rearrangement links TRBV20-1 to TRBJ2-7; 16 bases are shared with TRBD2. The V gene's germline CDR1 is DFQATT and CDR2 SNEGSKA (reference sequence). This CDR3 is built from 18 residues. J gave up 10 bases and V 4 bases, and 19 bases lay outside the gene matches.